The 12 T cell receptor beta chains presented below share a single source sample, sequenced in a study of response to subunit inactivated influenza vaccine. MiXCR, run by TCRdb on the RT-PCR reads, gives a single entry per CDR3 protein. The sample records 500,000 to 600,000 distinct CDR3 sequences, about 11% being singletons. These data are also associated with another study on T cells expressing NK-cell markers. From that report: Researchers built TCR beta cDNA using 5'RACE template switching with UMIs.

This specimen was PBMCs from blood, taken on the day of vaccination. Source of these receptors: a middle-aged man who received an inactivated influenza vaccine.

The chain is built from TRBV7-9 and TRBJ2-7; D may be TRBD2 (6 bases). This CDR3 has 12 residues. V dropped 2 bases and J dropped 6 bases, with 8 bases sitting between them. The germline gives CDR1 SEHNR, CDR2 FQNEAQ (reference sequence). CDR3 nucleotides: TGTGCCAGCAGCTTAAGCGGGCTCGAGCAGTACTTC. This encodes CASSLSGLEQYF.

Only a few counts were recorded for this clonotype. The chain joins TRBV7-2 to TRBJ1-4; the D is unclear. V was clipped by 7 bases and J by 8 bases, with 17 bases between them. Germline-derived CDR1 and CDR2 are SGHTA and FQGNSA. CDR3 size: 14 residues. The DNA for the CDR3 is TGTGCCAGCAATCAAGGCCCACTCCGCGAAAAACTGTTTTTT. Translating it yields CASNQGPLREKLFF. Full variable domain (remainder filled in from reference TRBV7-2 and TRBJ1-4): GAGVSQSPSNKVTEKGKDVELRCDPISGHTALYWYRQSLGQGLEFLIYFQGNSAPDKSGLPSDRFSAERTGGSVSTLTIQRTQQEDSAVYLCASNQGPLREKLFFGSGTQLSVL.

The rearrangement links TRBV28 to TRBJ2-5, with D perhaps TRBD1 (5 bases). Germline CDR1 is MDHEN and CDR2 is SYDVKM. The CDR3 is made up of 13 amino acids. The germline V and J ends were trimmed by 6 bases and 5 bases, with 13 bases remaining between them. The DNA for the CDR3 is TGTGCCAGCAGACAGGCCTGGCGGGAGACCCAGTACTTC. This gives the protein CASRQAWRETQYF.

This clonotype was observed a few times. This chain uses TRBV12-3 or TRBV12-4 with TRBJ2-7, with 9 bases matching TRBD1. The J segment lost 2 bases and the V segment lost 7 bases, leaving 6 bases of the junction unmatched. The CDR3 length is 14 residues. The DNA of the CDR3 is TGTGCCAGCACTATGGACAGGGGTCCCTACGAGCAGTACTTC. Translating it yields CASTMDRGPYEQYF.

The rearrangement uses TRBV23-1 and TRBJ1-5; 9 nucleotides agree with TRBD1. TRBV23-1 is reported as an ORF; its role is uncertain. The CDR3 spans 16 residues. The J segment lost 0 bases and the V segment lost 9 bases, leaving 9 bases of the junction unmatched. CDR3 bases: TGCGCCAGAAATGGGACAGGGCTATCTAGCAATCAGCCCCAGCATTTT. Protein product: CARNGTGLSSNQPQHF.

The chain combines TRBV20-1 with TRBJ2-5; 7 bases are shared with TRBD2. This CDR3 has 15 residues. Germline CDR1 reads DFQATT; CDR2 reads SNEGSKA (reference sequence). The J segment lost 0 bases and the V segment lost 7 bases, leaving 11 bases of the junction unmatched. CDR3: CSGNWEGTHQETQYF. CDR3 DNA sequence: TGCAGTGGGAACTGGGAGGGTACCCACCAAGAGACCCAGTACTTC.

The chain couples TRBV5-1 to TRBJ2-6; D possibly corresponds to TRBD1 (5 bases). The germline V gene has CDR1 SGHRS and CDR2 YFSETQ. V shed 0 bases and J shed 0 bases, with 13 bases lying between them. CDR3 size: 18 residues. CDR3 DNA sequence: TGCGCCAGCAGCTTGGGACAGTCCTACAACTCTGGGGCCAACGTCCTGACTTTC. This translates into CASSLGQSYNSGANVLTF.

This clonotype was detected a few times. The V and J genes are TRBV12-3 or TRBV12-4 and TRBJ1-1; the D gene is possibly TRBD1 (5 bases). The CDR3 covers 12 residues. Trimming removed 6 bases from V and 6 bases from J, with 11 bases in between. The chain's CDR3 is CASSHQGAEAFF. Written as DNA, the CDR3 is TGTGCCAGCAGCCATCAGGGCGCTGAAGCTTTCTTT.

This clonotype was detected only a few times. The chain carries TRBV12-3 or TRBV12-4 and TRBJ2-7; D ambiguous. The germline V and J ends were trimmed by 2 bases and 3 bases, with 5 bases remaining between them. There are 12 residues in the CDR3. CDR3 sequence (DNA): TGTGCCAGCAGTTTAAAGAACTACGAGCAGTACTTC. This sequence encodes CASSLKNYEQYF.

This sequence joins TRBV12-3 or TRBV12-4 and TRBJ2-5; tentative D call: TRBD1 (6 bases). The CDR3 extends over 13 amino acids. V shed 5 bases and J shed 5 bases, with 12 bases lying between them. CDR3 nucleotides: TGTGCCAGCAGTAACACAGGGTTGGAGACCCAGTACTTC. Amino acids: CASSNTGLETQYF.

This clonotype came up many times. The chain links TRBV4-3 to TRBJ1-1; 7 positions agree with TRBD1. Germline CDR1 reads LGHNA; CDR2 reads YSLEER. Germline trimming cut 0 bases from V and 4 bases from J; bases unmatched to any gene: 5. The CDR3 loop spans 15 amino acids. The CDR3 DNA reads TGCGCCAGCAGCCAAGATCTCGACAGGGCCACTGAAGCTTTCTTT. Amino acid sequence: CASSQDLDRATEAFF.

CDR3 nucleotide sequence: TGTGCCAGCAGTATATTAGCGGGAGGAATCTACGAGCAGTACTTC. Protein: CASSILAGGIYEQYF. The chain links TRBV6-1 to TRBJ2-7; 10 positions match TRBD2. This CDR3 contains 15 residues. Germline assignment: CDR1 MNHNS and CDR2 SASEGT. The J segment lost 3 bases and the V segment lost 5 bases, leaving 7 bases of the junction unmatched.